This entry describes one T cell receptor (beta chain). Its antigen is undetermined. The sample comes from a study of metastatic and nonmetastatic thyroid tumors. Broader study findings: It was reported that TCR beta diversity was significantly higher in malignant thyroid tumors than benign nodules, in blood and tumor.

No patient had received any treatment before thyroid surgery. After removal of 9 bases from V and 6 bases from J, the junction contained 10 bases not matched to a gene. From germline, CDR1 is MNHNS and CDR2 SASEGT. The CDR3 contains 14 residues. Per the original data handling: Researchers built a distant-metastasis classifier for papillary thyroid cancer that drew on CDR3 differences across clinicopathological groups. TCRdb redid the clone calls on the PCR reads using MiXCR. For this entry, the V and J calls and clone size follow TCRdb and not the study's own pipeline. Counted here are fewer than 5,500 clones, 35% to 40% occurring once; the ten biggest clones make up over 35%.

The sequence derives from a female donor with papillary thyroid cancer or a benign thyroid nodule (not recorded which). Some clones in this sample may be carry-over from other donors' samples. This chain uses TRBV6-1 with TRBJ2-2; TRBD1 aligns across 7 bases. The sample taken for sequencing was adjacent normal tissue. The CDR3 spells CASYGTEGSGELFF. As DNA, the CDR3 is TGTGCCAGTTACGGGACAGAAGGCTCCGGGGAGCTGTTTTTT.